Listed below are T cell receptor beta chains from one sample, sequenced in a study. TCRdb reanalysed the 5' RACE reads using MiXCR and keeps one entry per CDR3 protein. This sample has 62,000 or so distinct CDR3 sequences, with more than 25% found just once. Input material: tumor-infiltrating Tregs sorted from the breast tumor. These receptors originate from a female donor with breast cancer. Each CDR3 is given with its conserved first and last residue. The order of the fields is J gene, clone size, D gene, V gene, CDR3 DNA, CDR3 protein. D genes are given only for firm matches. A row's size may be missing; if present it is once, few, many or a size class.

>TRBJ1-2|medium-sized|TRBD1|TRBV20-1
TGCAGTCCTCAGGGGGGGGTCGATGGCTACACCTTC
CSPQGGVDGYTF
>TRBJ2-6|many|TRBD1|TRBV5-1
TGCGCCAGCAGCTGGACAGGGAACTCTGGGGCCAACGTCCTGACTTTC
CASSWTGNSGANVLTF
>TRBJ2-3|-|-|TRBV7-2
TGTACCAGCAGCTCGAGGTCCGGCACAGATACGCAGTATTTT
CTSSSRSGTDTQYF
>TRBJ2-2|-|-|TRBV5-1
TGCGCCAGCAGCACGTACAGTACCGGGGAGCTGTTTTTT
CASSTYSTGELFF
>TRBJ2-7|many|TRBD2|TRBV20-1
TGCAGTGCTCCCACTAGCGGATACGAGCAGTACTTC
CSAPTSGYEQYF
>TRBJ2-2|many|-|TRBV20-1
TGCAGTGCTAGAGATCTAGATACCGGGGAGCTGTTTTTT
CSARDLDTGELFF
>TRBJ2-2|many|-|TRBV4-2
TGTGCCAGCAGCCAAGTGGACACCACCGGGGAGCTGTTTTTT
CASSQVDTTGELFF
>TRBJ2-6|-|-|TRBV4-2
TGTGCCAGCAGCCAATCAGATTCTGGGGCCAACGTCCTGACTTTC
CASSQSDSGANVLTF
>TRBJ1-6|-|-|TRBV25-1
TGTGCCAGCAGCTCTCAGAGCTCCTATAATTCACCCCTCCACTTT
CASSSQSSYNSPLHF
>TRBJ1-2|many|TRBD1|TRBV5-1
TGCGCCAGCAGCCCGTCGGACAGGGCGGTCGGCTATGGCTACACCTTC
CASSPSDRAVGYGYTF
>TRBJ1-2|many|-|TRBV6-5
TGTGCCAGCAGACTACAGGAGAACTATGGCTACACCTTC
CASRLQENYGYTF
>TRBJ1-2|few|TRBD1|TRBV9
TGTGCCAGCAGCCCTCGACAGGGCCGCTATGGCTACACCTTC
CASSPRQGRYGYTF
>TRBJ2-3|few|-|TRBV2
TGTGCCAGCAGGATCCCAGGTTCAGATACGCAGTATTTT
CASRIPGSDTQYF
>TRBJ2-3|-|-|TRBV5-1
TGCGCCGGCCAAGTACAGGGCAAGGGCACAGATACGCAGTATTTT
CAGQVQGKGTDTQYF
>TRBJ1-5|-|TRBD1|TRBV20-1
TGCAGTGCTAGAGGTACTGACAGGGCGGAGAGTCAGCCCCAGCATTTT
CSARGTDRAESQPQHF
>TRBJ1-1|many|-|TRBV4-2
TGTGCCAGCAGCTCCCCGACGGCAGGTGGGCGGGGCACTGAAGCTTTCTTT
CASSSPTAGGRGTEAFF
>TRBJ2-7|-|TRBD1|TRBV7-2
TGTGCCAGCAGCCCGACAGGGCCCTACGAGCAGTACTTC
CASSPTGPYEQYF
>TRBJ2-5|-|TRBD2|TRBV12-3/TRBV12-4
TGTGCCAGCAGGGAGCGGGAGTTCGAGACCCAGTACTTC
CASREREFETQYF
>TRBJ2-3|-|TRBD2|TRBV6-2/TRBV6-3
TGTGCCAGCAGTTATGCTACTAGCGGGAGTACAGATACGCAGTATTTT
CASSYATSGSTDTQYF
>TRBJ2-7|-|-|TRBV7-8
TGTGCCAGCAGCTTAGGGCGATGGGGGGCAACCTACGAGCAGTACTTC
CASSLGRWGATYEQYF
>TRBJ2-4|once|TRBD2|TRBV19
TGTGCCAGTAGTAGTGTTCGTACTAGCGGGGCCAAAAACATTCAGTACTTC
CASSSVRTSGAKNIQYF
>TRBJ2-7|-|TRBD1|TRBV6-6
TGTGCCAGCAGTCCATCGACAGGGGGACGGGGGCAGTACTTC
CASSPSTGGRGQYF
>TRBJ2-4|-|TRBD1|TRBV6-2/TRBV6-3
TGTGCCACCCAGGACAGGGAGGCGAGGGCCAAAAACATTCAGTACTTC
CATQDREARAKNIQYF
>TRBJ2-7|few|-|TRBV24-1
TGTGCCACGCAAGCCTCCGGAGGAACCTACGAGCAGTACTTC
CATQASGGTYEQYF